The 5 T cell receptor beta chains presented below share a single source sample, sequenced in a study of cytomegalovirus exposure and HLA in healthy donors. The PCR made use of 60 Vbeta and 13 Jbeta primers. Assay: immunoSEQ multiplex PCR; the TCRdb copy retains only in-frame clones and omits some. The table records around 120,000 clones, 55% to 75% of them present only once. Sequences were obtained from PBMCs. The receptors were gathered from a man under 40 in good health and CMV-seropositive.

This clone was found a few times. The rearrangement links TRBV10-3 to TRBJ2-1, with 9 nucleotides matching TRBD2. The CDR3 covers 16 residues. The ends lost 0 bases at V and 4 bases at J; junction bases unmatched: 4. Per germline, CDR1 ENHRY and CDR2 SYGVKD. The CDR3 coding sequence is TGTGCCATCAGTGAGTCGTTTCTAGCGGGGTACAATGAGCAGTTCTTC. Amino acids: CAISESFLAGYNEQFF.

The V and J genes are TRBV2 and TRBJ2-1; D possibly corresponds to TRBD1 (6 bases). The V gene's germline CDR1 is SNHLY and CDR2 FYNNEI. Trimming shortened V by 6 bases and J by 4 bases, and 16 bases separated the two germline ends. The CDR3 is 15 residues long. CDR3 residues: CASSVTGPKYNEQFF. CDR3 coding DNA: TGTGCCAGCAGCGTCACAGGGCCGAAATACAATGAGCAGTTCTTC.

The rearrangement uses TRBV4-1 and TRBJ2-7, with a weak D call TRBD2 (6 bases). This CDR3 spans 13 amino acids. In germline, CDR1 is MGHRA, CDR2 YSYEKL. The germline V and J ends were trimmed by 1 base and 5 bases, with 9 bases remaining between them. CDR3 DNA sequence: TGCGCCAGCAGCCAAGTCCAGCGGGACGAGCAGTACTTC. Translated, it gives CASSQVQRDEQYF.

V gene TRBV5-1 combines with J gene TRBJ2-7; perhaps TRBD1 as D (6 bases). Germline CDR1 reads SGHRS; CDR2 reads YFSETQ. With 4 bases removed from V and 5 bases from J, the gap between germline ends came to 16 bases. The length of the CDR3 is 14 residues. In DNA form, the CDR3 reads TGCGCCAGCAGCGCGCCGAACAGGGCCCACGAGCAGTACTTC. Translation: CASSAPNRAHEQYF.

CDR3 amino acids: CASSRTVTYEQYF. CDR3 coding DNA: TGCGCCAGCAGCAGGACTGTCACCTACGAGCAGTACTTC. The chain is built from TRBV5-1 and TRBJ2-7, with a tentative D call TRBD2 (5 bases). This CDR3 has 13 residues. The V end was cut by 4 bases, the J end by 2 bases, with 10 bases between. Per the germline V gene, CDR1 is SGHRS and CDR2 is YFSETQ.